One T cell receptor (beta chain) is described in this entry. Its antigen is unknown. This entry comes from a study of T-cell reconstitution after alpha-beta-depleted transplantation in children. Study results and limitations: Counts and diversity of T cells one year after transplant came mostly from newly produced T cells. Expanded graft clones numbering several hundred reportedly gave rise to alpha-beta T cells about two months after transplant.

Unique molecular identifiers tagged the TCRbeta library. MiXCR, run by TCRdb on the PCR reads, gives a single entry per CDR3 protein. The data show fewer than 550,000 distinct CDR3 sequences, with approximately 10% seen just once and approximately 14% held by the top ten. This TCR was recovered from a female patient aged 2 to 10 who had a stem cell transplant for aplastic anemia, so the T cells may come from the graft donor. The input for sequencing was PBMCs, mostly from graft donor cells, taken 180 days after TCRalphabeta/CD19-depleted stem cell transplant.

The CDR3 protein is CATSRDVGLTNEQFF. Here the CDR3 DNA reads TGTGCCACCAGCAGAGATGTAGGACTCACTAATGAGCAGTTCTTC. This chain uses TRBV15 with TRBJ2-1; tentatively, D is TRBD2 (5 bases). CDR1 is LNHNV, CDR2 YYDKDF, per germline (reference sequence). CDR3 length equals 15 residues. V shed 0 bases and J shed 7 bases, with 13 bases lying between them.